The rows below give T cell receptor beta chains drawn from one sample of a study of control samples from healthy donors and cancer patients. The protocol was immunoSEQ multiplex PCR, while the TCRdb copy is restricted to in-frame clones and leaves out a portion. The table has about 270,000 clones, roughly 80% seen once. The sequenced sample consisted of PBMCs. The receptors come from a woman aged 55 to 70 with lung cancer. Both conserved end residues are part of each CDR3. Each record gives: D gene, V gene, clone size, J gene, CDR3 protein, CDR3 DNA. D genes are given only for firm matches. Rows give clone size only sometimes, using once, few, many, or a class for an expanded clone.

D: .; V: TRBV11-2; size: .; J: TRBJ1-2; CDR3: CASSPDLTNYGYTF; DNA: TGTGCCAGCAGCCCGGACCTGACCAACTATGGCTACACCTTC
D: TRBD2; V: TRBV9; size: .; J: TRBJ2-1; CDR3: CASSVDSGGTGNEQFF; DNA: TGTGCCAGCAGCGTAGATAGCGGGGGGACCGGCAATGAGCAGTTCTTC
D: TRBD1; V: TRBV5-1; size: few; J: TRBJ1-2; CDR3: CASSGQGADGYTF; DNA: TGCGCCAGCTCGGGACAGGGGGCTGATGGCTACACCTTC
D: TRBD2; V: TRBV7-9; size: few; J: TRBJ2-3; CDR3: CASSLGLAVSTDTQYF; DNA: TGTGCCAGCAGCCTTGGGCTAGCGGTGAGCACAGATACGCAGTATTTT
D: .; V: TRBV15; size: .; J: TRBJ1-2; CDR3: CATETRAAGVGGYTF; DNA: TGTGCCACCGAAACCCGAGCGGCAGGGGTAGGTGGCTACACCTTC
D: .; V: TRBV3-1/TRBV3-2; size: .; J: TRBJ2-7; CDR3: CASSQQGRSYEQYF; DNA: TGTGCCAGCAGCCAACAGGGCAGGAGCTACGAGCAGTACTTC
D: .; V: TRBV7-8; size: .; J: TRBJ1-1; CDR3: CASSLNSNTEAFF; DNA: TGTGCCAGCAGCTTAAATTCGAACACTGAAGCTTTCTTT
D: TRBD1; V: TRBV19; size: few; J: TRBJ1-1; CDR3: CASKPTGGTEAFF; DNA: TGTGCCAGTAAGCCGACAGGGGGCACTGAAGCTTTCTTT
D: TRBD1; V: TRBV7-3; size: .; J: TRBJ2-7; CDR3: CASSLGTGYYEQYF; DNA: TGTGCCAGCAGCTTAGGGACAGGATACTACGAGCAGTACTTC
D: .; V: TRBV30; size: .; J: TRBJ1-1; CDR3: CAWSVRGTEAFF; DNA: TGTGCCTGGAGTGTTAGGGGCACTGAAGCTTTCTTT
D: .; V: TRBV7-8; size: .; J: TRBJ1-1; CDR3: CASSSTAPPGNTEAFF; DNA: TGTGCCAGCAGCTCTACAGCTCCCCCAGGGAACACTGAAGCTTTCTTT
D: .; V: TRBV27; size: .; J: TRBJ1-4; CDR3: CASSFFPSANEKLFF; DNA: TGTGCCAGCAGTTTCTTCCCGTCGGCTAATGAAAAACTGTTTTTT
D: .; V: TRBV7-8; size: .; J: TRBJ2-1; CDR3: CASSLVRLGTYNEQFF; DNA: TGTGCCAGCAGCTTAGTGAGGCTGGGCACCTACAATGAGCAGTTCTTC
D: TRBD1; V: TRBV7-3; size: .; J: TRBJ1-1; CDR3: CASSRGQSFEAFF; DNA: TGTGCCAGCAGCCGGGGACAGTCGTTTGAAGCTTTCTTT
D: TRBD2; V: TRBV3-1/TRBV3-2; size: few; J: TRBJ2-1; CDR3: CASSPGVWTSGYNEQFF; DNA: TGTGCCAGCAGCCCCGGCGTCTGGACTAGCGGTTACAATGAGCAGTTCTTC
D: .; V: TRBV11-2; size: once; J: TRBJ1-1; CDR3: CASSLVSGSEAFF; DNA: TGTGCCAGCAGCTTAGTATCTGGGAGTGAAGCTTTCTTT
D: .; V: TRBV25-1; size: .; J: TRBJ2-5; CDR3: CASSVGALEYF; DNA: TGTGCCAGCAGTGTCGGGGCTTTAGAGTACTTC
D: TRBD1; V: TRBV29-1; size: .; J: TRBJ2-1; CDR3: CSVEVGDRASNEQFF; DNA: TGCAGCGTTGAAGTCGGGGACAGGGCCAGCAATGAGCAGTTCTTC
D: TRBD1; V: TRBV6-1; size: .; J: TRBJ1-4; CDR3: CASSENRGREKLFF; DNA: TGTGCCAGCAGTGAGAACAGGGGCCGGGAAAAACTGTTTTTT
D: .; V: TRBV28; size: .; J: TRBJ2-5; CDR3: CASSSSSYQETQYF; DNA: TGTGCCAGCAGTAGCAGTAGCTACCAAGAGACCCAGTACTTC
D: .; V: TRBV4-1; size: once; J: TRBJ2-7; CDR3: CASSQERGPPYEQYF; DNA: TGCGCCAGCAGCCAAGAGAGGGGTCCCCCCTACGAGCAGTACTTC
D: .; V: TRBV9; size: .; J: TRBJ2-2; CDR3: CASSVGVTGNTGELFF; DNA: TGTGCCAGCAGCGTAGGGGTGACAGGGAACACCGGGGAGCTGTTTTTT
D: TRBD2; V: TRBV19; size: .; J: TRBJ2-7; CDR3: CASSIGWTSGKYEQYF; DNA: TGTGCCAGTAGTATAGGTTGGACTAGCGGGAAATACGAGCAGTACTTC
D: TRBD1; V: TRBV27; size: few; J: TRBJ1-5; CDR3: CASSFRDSPNQPQHF; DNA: TGTGCCAGCAGTTTCAGGGACAGCCCTAATCAGCCCCAGCATTTT
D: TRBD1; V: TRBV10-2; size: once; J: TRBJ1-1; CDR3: CASRGGTGGEAFF; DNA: TGCGCCAGCAGGGGAGGGACAGGGGGAGAAGCTTTCTTT
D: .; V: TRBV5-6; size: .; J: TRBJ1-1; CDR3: CASSFGRTNTEAFF; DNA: TGTGCCAGCAGCTTCGGACGGACGAACACTGAAGCTTTCTTT
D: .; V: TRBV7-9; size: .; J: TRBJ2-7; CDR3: CASSPLGDRLSEQYF; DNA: TGTGCCAGCAGCCCCCTTGGAGACAGGTTATCCGAGCAGTACTTC
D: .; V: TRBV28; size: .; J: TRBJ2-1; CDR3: CASKGASEVEQFF; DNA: TGTGCCAGCAAAGGGGCATCCGAGGTTGAGCAGTTCTTC
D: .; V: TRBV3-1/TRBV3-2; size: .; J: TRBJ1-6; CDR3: CASAGFAINSPLHF; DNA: TGTGCCAGCGCGGGTTTTGCTATTAATTCACCCCTCCACTTT
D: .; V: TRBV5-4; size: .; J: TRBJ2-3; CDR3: CASSLPRATDTQYF; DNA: TGTGCCAGCAGCTTACCGAGGGCCACAGATACGCAGTATTTT
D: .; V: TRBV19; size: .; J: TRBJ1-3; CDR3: CASSIQGTGNTIYF; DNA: TGTGCCAGTAGTATCCAGGGAACTGGAAACACCATATATTTT
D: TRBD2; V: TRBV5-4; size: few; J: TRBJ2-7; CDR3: CASSLGAGGREQYF; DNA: TGTGCCAGCAGCTTGGGAGCGGGAGGCCGCGAGCAGTACTTC
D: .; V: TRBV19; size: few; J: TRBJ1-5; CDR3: CASSIMAVYSNQPQHF; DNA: TGTGCCAGTAGTATAATGGCGGTTTATAGCAATCAGCCCCAGCATTTT
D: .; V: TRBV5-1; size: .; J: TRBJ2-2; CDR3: CASSTQGPGELFF; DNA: TGCGCCAGCAGCACACAGGGCCCCGGGGAGCTGTTTTTT
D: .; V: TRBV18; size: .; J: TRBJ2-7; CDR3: CASSPSRGRYEQYF; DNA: TGTGCCAGCTCACCATCGAGGGGACGCTACGAGCAGTACTTC
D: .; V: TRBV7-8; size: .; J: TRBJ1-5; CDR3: CASSFDSGRSNQPQHF; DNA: TGTGCCAGCAGCTTTGACTCGGGACGGTCCAATCAGCCCCAGCATTTT
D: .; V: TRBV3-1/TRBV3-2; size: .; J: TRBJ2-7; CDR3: CASSSLHEQYF; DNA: TGTGCCAGCAGCTCCCTACACGAGCAGTACTTC
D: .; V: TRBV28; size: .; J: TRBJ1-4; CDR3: CASALNEKLFF; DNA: TGTGCCAGCGCCCTTAATGAAAAACTGTTTTTT
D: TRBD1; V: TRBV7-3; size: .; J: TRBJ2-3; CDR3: CASSLSSGTGQDTQYF; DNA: TGTGCCAGCAGCTTAAGCTCCGGGACAGGGCAAGATACGCAGTATTTT
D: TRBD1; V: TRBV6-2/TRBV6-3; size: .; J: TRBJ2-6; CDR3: CASSLDRAGANVLTF; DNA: TGTGCCAGCAGCTTAGACAGGGCTGGGGCCAACGTCCTGACTTTC